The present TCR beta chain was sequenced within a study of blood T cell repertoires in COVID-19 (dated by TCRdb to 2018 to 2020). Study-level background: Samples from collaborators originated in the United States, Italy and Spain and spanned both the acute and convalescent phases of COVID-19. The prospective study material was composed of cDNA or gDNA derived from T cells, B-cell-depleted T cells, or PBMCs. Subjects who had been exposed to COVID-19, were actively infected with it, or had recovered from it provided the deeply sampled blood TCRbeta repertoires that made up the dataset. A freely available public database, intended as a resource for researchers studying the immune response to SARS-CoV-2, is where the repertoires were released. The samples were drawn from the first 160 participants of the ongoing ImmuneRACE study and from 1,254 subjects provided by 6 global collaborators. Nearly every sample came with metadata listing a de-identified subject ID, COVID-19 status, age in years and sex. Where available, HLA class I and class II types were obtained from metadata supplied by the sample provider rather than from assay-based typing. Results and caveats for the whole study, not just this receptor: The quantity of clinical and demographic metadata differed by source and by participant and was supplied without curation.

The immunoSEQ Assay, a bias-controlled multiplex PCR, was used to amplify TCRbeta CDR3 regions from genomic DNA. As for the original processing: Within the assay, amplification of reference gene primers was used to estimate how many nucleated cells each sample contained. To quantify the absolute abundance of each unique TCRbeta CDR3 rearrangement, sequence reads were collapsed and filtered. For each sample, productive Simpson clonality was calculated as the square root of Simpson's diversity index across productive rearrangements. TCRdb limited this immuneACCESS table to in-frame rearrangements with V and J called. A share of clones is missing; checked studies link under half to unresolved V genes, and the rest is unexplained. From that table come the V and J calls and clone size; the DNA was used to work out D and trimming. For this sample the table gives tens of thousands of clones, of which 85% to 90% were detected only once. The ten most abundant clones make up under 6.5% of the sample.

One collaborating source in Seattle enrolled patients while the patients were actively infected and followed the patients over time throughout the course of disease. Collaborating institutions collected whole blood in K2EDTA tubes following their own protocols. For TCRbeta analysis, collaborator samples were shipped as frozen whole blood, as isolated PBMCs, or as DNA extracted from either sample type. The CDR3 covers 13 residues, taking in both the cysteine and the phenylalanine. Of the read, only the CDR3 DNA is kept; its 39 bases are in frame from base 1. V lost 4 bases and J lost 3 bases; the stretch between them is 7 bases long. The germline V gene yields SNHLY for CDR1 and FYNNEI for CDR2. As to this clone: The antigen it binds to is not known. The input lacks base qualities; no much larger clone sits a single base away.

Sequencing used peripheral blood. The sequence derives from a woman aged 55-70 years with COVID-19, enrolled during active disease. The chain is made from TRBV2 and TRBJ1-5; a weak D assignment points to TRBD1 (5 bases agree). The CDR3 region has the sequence CASSGQTNQPQHF. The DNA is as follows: TGTGCCAGCAGTGGACAGACCAATCAGCCCCAGCATTTT.